These 11 T cell receptor beta chains originate from one sample sequenced in a study of blood T cell repertoires in COVID-19. The table came from immunoSEQ multiplex PCR; TCRdb's copy has only in-frame clones and leaves some out. The table has about 200,000 clones, 81% seen once. Sequenced: peripheral blood. These receptors came from a woman older than 75 with acute or convalescent COVID-19.

This clone was counted a few times. The V and J genes are TRBV7-8 and TRBJ1-4; TRBD1 matches 10 bases. Per germline, CDR1 SGHVS and CDR2 FQNEAQ. V gave up 5 bases and J gave up 4 bases; unmatched junction bases: 10. The CDR3 length is 17 residues. The CDR3 sequence: CASSIGQGGDFNEKLFF. The CDR3 region has the DNA TGTGCCAGCAGCATCGGACAGGGGGGGGACTTTAATGAAAAACTGTTTTTT. The full variable domain, completed using reference TRBV7-8 and TRBJ1-4, is GAGVSQSPRYKVAKRGQDVALRCDPISGHVSLFWYQQALGQGPEFLTYFQNEAQLDKSGLPSDRFFAERPEGSVSTLKIQRTQQEDSAVYLCASSIGQGGDFNEKLFFGSGTQLSVL.

The chain couples TRBV14 to TRBJ2-7; D possibly corresponds to TRBD1 (5 bases). Looked up from germline, CDR1 is SGHDN and CDR2 is FVKESK. Trimming shortened V by 5 bases and J by 4 bases, and 9 bases separated the two germline ends. The CDR3 is made up of 12 amino acids. CDR3 bases: TGTGCCAGCAGCAGTCAGGGTTACGAGCAGTACTTC. Residues: CASSSQGYEQYF.

V gene TRBV3-1 (or the pseudogene TRBV3-2) combines with J gene TRBJ1-6; D ambiguous. Trimming cost V 4 bases and J 5 bases, with 12 bases left between them. CDR3 length: 15 amino acids. Germline CDR1 and CDR2: LGHDT and YNNKEL (reference sequence). The CDR3 sequence: CASSLGSYDNSPLHF. In nucleotides, the CDR3 is TGTGCCAGCAGCCTCGGTTCTTATGATAATTCACCCCTCCACTTT.

The chain employs TRBV7-9 and TRBJ2-2; D possibly corresponds to TRBD1 (6 bases). This CDR3 contains 16 residues. V was shortened by 5 bases and J by 1 base, with 14 bases between the two germline ends. Germline loops: CDR1 SEHNR, CDR2 FQNEAQ (reference sequence). CDR3 coding DNA: TGTGCCAGCAGCGTTACAGGGTGGTGGAACACCGGGGAGCTGTTTTTT. This gives the protein CASSVTGWWNTGELFF.

This clone has a single count. The rearrangement uses TRBV18 and TRBJ2-1, with TRBD2 as a possible D gene (6 bases). Germline V gene sequence: CDR1 KGHSH, CDR2 LQKENI. The V end lost 1 base, the J end lost 14 bases, and 15 bases lay between the germline ends. The CDR3 consists of 13 residues. CDR3 DNA: TGTGCCAGCTCACCACTGGACCGGGGAGGCGAGTTCTTC. Encoded protein: CASSPLDRGGEFF. The full variable domain, in which reference TRBV18 and TRBJ2-1 provide the parts outside the CDR3, is NAGVMQNPRHLVRRRGQEARLRCSPMKGHSHVYWYRQLPEEGLKFMVYLQKENIIDESGMPKERFSAEFPKEGPSILRIQQVVRGDSAAYFCASSPLDRGGEFFGPGTRLTVL.

This clone was counted only a few times. The chain employs TRBV23-1 and TRBJ1-3; D unresolved. TRBV23-1 is reported as an ORF; its role is uncertain. Between the trimmed V and J ends, which lost 5 bases and 3 bases, there was a span of 5 bases. The CDR3 is 12 residues long. CDR3 region: CASSFGGNTIYF. The CDR3 DNA follows: TGCGCCAGCAGTTTCGGTGGAAACACCATATATTTT.

The chain couples TRBV5-1 to TRBJ2-3; 7 bases are a match to TRBD2. This CDR3 is 14 amino acids long. CDR1 and CDR2 (germline): SGHRS, YFSETQ. Trimming at V came to 2 bases and at J to 6 bases, leaving 6 bases not matched to a gene. The CDR3, as DNA: TGCGCCAGCAGCTTCGCAGGGAGGGAGGATACGCAGTATTTT. Protein sequence: CASSFAGREDTQYF.

This chain links TRBV11-3 with TRBJ2-7; TRBD2 matches at 7 bases. J lost 1 base, V lost 5 bases, and 5 bases had no gene match. The V gene's germline CDR1 is SGHNT and CDR2 YENEEA. The CDR3 length is 14 residues. CDR3 DNA: TGTGCCAGCAGCCCGAGCGGGGCTTCCTACGAGCAGTACTTC. Its translation is CASSPSGASYEQYF.

The rearrangement uses TRBV5-1 and TRBJ2-1; 11 nucleotides align to TRBD2. Trimming removed 4 bases from V and 8 bases from J; junction bases left unmatched: 8. The CDR3 spans 15 residues. Germline lookup yields CDR1 SGHRS and CDR2 YFSETQ. CDR3 coding DNA: TGCGCCAGCAGCATAGCGGGGGGGCTTTTCTATGAGCAGTTCTTC. Encoded protein: CASSIAGGLFYEQFF.

The chain uses TRBV11-2 and TRBJ1-1; no definite D call. The CDR3 runs 13 residues. The V end lost 0 bases, the J end lost 6 bases, and 8 bases lay between the germline ends. Germline loops: CDR1 SGHAT, CDR2 FQNNGV. In DNA form, the CDR3 reads TGTGCCAGCAGCTTAGATGGAGGGCCTGAAGCTTTCTTT. It translates to CASSLDGGPEAFF. Combining the CDR3 with reference TRBV11-2 and TRBJ1-1 gives the whole variable domain EAGVAQSPRYKIIEKRQSVAFWCNPISGHATLYWYQQILGQGPKLLIQFQNNGVVDDSQLPKDRFSAERLKGVDSTLKIQPAKLEDSAVYLCASSLDGGPEAFFGQGTRLTVV.

V gene TRBV3-1 (or the pseudogene TRBV3-2) combines with J gene TRBJ1-2; 9 bases match TRBD1. The CDR3 length is 12 residues. Trimming cost V 6 bases and J 14 bases; bases outside gene matches: 10. Germline V lookup: CDR1 LGHDT, CDR2 YNNKEL (reference sequence). The CDR3 DNA sequence: TGTGCCAGCAGTTTAACAGGGGGCGCTGGGACCTTC. It is translated as CASSLTGGAGTF.